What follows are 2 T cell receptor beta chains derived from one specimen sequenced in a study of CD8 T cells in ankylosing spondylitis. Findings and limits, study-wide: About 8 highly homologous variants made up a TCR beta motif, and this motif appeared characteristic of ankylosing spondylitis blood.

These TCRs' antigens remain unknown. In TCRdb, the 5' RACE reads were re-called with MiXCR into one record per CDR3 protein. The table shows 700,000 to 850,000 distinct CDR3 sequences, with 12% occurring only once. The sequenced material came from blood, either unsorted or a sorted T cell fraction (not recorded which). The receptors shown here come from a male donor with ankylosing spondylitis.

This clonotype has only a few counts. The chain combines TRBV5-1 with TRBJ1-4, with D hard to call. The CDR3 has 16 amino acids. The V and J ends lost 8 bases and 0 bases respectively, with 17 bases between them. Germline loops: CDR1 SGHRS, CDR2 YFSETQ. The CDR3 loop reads CASSPRAHATNEKLFF. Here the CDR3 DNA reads TGCGCCAGTTCCCCTCGGGCCCATGCAACTAATGAAAAACTGTTTTTT.

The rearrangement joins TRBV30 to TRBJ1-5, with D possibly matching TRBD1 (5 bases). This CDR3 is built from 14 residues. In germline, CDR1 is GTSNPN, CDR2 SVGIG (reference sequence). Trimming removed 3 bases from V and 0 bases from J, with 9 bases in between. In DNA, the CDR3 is TGTGCCTGGAGCCGGGACTATAGCAATCAGCCCCAGCATTTT. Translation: CAWSRDYSNQPQHF.